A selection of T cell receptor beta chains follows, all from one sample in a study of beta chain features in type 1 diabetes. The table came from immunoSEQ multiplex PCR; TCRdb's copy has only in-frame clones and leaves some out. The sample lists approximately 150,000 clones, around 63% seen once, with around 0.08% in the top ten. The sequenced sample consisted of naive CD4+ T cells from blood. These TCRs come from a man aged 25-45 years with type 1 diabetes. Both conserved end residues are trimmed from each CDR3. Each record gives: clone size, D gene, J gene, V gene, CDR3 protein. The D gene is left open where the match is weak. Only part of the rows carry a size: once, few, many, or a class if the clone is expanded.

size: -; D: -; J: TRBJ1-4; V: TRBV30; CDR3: AWSAGHFNEKLF
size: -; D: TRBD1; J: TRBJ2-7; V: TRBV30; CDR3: AWSVQRQGSYEQY
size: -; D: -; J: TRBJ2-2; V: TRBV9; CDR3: ASSVGGRNTGELF
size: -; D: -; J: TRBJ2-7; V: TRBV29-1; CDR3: SVVGTLSYEQY
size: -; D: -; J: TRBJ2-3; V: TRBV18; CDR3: ASSRSGDTQY
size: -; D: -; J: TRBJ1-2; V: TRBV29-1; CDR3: SGEEALNYGYT
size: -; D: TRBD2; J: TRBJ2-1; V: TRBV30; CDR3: AWSVLGGGAYNEQF
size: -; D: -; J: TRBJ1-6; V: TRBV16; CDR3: ASSPAGAPLH
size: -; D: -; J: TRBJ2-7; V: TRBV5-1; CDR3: ASDEGNEQY
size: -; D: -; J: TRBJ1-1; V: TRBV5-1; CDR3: ASSTPGGSTEAF
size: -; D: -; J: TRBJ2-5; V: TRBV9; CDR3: ASSVGPQETQY
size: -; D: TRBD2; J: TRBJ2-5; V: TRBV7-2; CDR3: ASSASGTSETQY
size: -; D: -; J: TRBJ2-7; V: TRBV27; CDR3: ASSLSGDEQY
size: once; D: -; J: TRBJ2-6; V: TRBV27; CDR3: ASSTRLSSGANVLT
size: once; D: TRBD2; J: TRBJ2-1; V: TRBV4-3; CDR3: ASSQALASGGRDNEQF
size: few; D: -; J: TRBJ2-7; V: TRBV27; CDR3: ASSSFIRTASSSYEQY
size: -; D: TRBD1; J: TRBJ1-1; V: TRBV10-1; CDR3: ASSDGTENTEAF
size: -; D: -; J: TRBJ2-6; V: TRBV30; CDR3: AWGHGASANVLT
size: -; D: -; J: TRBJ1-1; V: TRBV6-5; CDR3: ASSYRDGTEAF
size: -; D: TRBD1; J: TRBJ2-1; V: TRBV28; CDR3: ASSQPTGMHYNEQF
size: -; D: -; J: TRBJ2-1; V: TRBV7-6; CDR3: ASSLAHSGSVNEQF
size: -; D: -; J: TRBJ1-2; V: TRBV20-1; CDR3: SAVQVYGYT
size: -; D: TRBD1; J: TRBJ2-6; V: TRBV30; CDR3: AWTRQGFGANVLT
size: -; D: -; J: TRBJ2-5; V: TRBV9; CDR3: ASSVLSAETQY
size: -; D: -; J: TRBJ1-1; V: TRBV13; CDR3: ASSLEQGMDTEAF
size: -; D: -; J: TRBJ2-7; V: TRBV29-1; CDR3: SVHQGIEQY
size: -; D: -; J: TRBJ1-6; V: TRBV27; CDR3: ASSLGGLLNSPLH
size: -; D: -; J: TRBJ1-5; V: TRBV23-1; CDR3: ASSHSDIRSNQPQH
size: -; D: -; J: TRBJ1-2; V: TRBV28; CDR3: ASSPGPDYGYT
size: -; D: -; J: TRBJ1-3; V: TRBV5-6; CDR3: ASSLEAVRNTIY
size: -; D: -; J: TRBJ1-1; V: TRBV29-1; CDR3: SVGTPAPAEAF
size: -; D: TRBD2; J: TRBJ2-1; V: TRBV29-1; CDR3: SVLGLAGQNEQF
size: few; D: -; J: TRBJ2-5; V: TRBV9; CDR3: ASRPRGETQY
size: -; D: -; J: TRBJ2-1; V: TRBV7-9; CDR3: ASSLAGTSNEQF
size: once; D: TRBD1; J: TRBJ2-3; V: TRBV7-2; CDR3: ASSSSGQGTDTQY
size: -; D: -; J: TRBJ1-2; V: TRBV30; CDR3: AWSSGSNYGYT
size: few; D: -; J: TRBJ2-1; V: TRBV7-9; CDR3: ASSLAGLSSYNEQF
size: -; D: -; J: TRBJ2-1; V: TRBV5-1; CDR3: ASRSGYNEQF
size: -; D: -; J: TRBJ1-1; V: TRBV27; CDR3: ASSLGPHMNTEAF
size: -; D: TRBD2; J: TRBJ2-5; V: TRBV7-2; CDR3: ASSVSGGLQETQY
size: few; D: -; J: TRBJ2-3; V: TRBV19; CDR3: ASSISGTDTQY
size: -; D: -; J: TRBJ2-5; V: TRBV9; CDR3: ASSRTHNLYQETQY
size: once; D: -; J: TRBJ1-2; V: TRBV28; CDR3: ATTLGGIYGYT
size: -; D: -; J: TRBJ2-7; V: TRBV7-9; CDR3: ASSLEDGIYEQY
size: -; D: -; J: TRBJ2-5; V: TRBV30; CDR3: AWSVPPRPLSQTQY
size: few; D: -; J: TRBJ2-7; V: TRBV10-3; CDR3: AWSRGGNEQY
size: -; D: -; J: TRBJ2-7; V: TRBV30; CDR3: AWSAFAEQY
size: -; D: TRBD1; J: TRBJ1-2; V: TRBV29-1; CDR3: SVGTGGYGYT
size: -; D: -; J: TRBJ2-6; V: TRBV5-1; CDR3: ASSLVGSGANVLT
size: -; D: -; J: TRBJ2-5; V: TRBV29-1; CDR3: SVATGPLGSQETQY
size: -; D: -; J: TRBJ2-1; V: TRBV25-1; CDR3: ASRSIDATSSYNEQF
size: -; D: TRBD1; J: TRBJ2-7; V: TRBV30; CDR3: ASIPGQAIPYEQY
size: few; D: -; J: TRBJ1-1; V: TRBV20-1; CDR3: SASGGPEAF
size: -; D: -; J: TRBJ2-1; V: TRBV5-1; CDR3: ASSLEGLAYNEQF